Shown below are 3 T cell receptor beta chains from a single sample sequenced in a study of blood T cell repertoires in COVID-19. TCRdb's copy holds only in-frame clones and misses some; the assay was immunoSEQ multiplex PCR. The table includes roughly 20,000 clones, 83% detected once. Material for sequencing was peripheral blood. All receptors derive from a human donor in a cohort sampled during active COVID-19.

This clone was seen only once. The rearrangement joins TRBV6-5 to TRBJ1-6; 7 nucleotides match TRBD1. The CDR3 has 16 amino acids. Germline V CDR1 and CDR2: MNHEY, SVGAGI. J was trimmed by 2 bases and V by 2 bases; bases with no gene match: 3. The CDR3 coding sequence is TGTGCCAGCAGTTACCGAACAGGGGCCTATAATTCACCCCTCCACTTT. It yields the protein CASSYRTGAYNSPLHF.

The chain recombines TRBV6-2 or TRBV6-3 with TRBJ1-1; D is uncertain. Germline V gene data show CDR1 as MNHEY and CDR2 as SVGEGT. V was pared by 2 bases and J by 1 base, with 14 bases between. The CDR3 is made up of 16 amino acids. The DNA of the CDR3 is TGTGCCAGCAGTTACGGAATTCGAGGGCCGAACACTGAAGCTTTCTTT. It yields the protein CASSYGIRGPNTEAFF.

The chain links TRBV21-1 to TRBJ1-2; whether TRBD1, the table's D call, matches the DNA was not checked. TRBV21-1 is reported as a pseudogene. The CDR3 is 14 amino acids. The CDR3, as DNA: TGTGCCAGCAGCTTGAGGACAGGGGGAAGGGGCTACACCTTC. Translating it yields CASSLRTGGRGYTF.